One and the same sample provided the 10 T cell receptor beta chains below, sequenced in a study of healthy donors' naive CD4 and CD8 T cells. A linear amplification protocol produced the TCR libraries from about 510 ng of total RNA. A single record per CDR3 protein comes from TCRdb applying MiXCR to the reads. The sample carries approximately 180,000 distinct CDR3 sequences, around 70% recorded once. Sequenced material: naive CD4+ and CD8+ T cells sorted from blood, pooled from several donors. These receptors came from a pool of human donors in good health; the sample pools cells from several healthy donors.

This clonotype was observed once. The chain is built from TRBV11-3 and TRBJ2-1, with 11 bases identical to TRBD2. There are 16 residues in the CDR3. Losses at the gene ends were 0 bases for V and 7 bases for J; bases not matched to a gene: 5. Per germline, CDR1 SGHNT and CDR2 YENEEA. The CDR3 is CASSLDTSGRLNEQFF. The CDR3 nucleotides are TGTGCCAGCAGCTTAGACACTAGCGGGAGATTAAATGAGCAGTTCTTC.

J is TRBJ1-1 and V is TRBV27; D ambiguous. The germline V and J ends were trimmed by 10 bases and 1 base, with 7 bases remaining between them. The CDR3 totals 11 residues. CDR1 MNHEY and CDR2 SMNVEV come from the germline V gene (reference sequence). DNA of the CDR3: TGTGCCACCCATTCGAACACTGAAGCTTTCTTT. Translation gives CATHSNTEAFF.

This CDR3 reads CSVDFGTSGGETQYF. The DNA for the CDR3 is TGCAGCGTTGATTTTGGGACTAGCGGCGGAGAGACCCAGTACTTC. The chain has TRBV29-1 and TRBJ2-5; 11 nucleotides align to TRBD2. The junction had 7 bases not matched to a gene; V was cut back by 3 bases and J by 4 bases. This CDR3 spans 15 amino acids. Germline CDR1 is SQVTM and CDR2 is ANQGSEA.

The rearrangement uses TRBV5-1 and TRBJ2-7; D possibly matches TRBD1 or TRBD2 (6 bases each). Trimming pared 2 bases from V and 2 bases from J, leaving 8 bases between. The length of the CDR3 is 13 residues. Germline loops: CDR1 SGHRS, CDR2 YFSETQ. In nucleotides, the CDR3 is TGCGCCAGCAGCTTCGGGGGCCCCTACGAGCAGTACTTC. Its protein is CASSFGGPYEQYF.

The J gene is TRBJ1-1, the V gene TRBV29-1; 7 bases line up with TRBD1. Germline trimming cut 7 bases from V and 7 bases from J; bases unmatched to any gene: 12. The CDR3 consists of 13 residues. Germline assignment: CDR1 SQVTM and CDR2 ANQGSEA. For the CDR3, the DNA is TGCAGCGGTAGGATGACAGGGTGGGATGAAGCTTTCTTT. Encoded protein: CSGRMTGWDEAFF.

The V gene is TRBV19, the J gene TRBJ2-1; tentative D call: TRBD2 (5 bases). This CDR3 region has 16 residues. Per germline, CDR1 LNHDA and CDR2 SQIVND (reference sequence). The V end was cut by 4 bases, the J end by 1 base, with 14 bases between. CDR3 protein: CASSTITRRSYNEQFF. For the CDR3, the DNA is TGTGCCAGTAGTACCATAACTAGGAGGTCCTACAATGAGCAGTTCTTC.

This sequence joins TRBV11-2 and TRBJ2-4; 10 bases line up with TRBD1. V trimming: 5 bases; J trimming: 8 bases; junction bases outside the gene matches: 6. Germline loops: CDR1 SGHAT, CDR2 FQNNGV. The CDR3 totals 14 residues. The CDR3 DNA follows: TGTGCCAGCAGCGAGACAGGGGGCCTCGACATTCAGTACTTC. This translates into CASSETGGLDIQYF.

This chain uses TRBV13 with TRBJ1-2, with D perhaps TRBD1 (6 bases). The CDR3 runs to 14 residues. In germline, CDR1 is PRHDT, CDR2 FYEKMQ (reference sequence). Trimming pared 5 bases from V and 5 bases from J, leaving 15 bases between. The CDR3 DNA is TGTGCCAGCAGCCATCAGGGGACACTTTATGGCTACACCTTC. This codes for CASSHQGTLYGYTF.

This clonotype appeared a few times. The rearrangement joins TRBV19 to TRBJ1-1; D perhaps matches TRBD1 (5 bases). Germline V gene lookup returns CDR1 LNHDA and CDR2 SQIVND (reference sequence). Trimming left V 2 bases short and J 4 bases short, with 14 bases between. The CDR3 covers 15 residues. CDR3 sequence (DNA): TGTGCCAGTAGTATATCGAGGGGACCGAGCACTGAAGCTTTCTTT. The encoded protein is CASSISRGPSTEAFF.

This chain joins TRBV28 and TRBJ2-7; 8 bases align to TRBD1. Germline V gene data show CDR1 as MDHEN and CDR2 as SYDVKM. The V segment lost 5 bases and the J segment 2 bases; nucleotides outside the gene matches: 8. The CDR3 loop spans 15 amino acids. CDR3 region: CASSRVDRAPYEQYF. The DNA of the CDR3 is TGTGCCAGCAGTAGGGTGGACAGGGCTCCCTACGAGCAGTACTTC.